These 22 T cell receptor beta chains share one sample of origin, sequenced in a study of radiotherapy plus CTLA-4 blockade in lung cancer. Sequencing was performed with immunoSEQ multiplex PCR; in TCRdb, only in-frame clones are kept and a portion is missing. The table lists about 120,000 clones, approximately 90% of them singletons. The sample was peripheral blood, taken from a patient treated with radiotherapy plus ipilimumab. Every receptor here comes from a human donor with non-small cell lung cancer that progressed on radiotherapy plus ipilimumab.

This clone appeared once. The chain recombines TRBV7-2 with TRBJ1-2; tentatively, D is TRBD1 (5 bases). Per the germline V gene, CDR1 is SGHTA and CDR2 is FQGNSA. The CDR3 covers 16 residues. The germline V and J ends were trimmed by 1 base and 4 bases, with 16 bases remaining between them. The CDR3 here is CASSLVPKGPTYGYTF. Written as DNA, the CDR3 is TGTGCCAGCAGCTTAGTCCCAAAGGGACCGACCTATGGCTACACCTTC.

CDR3 in DNA: TGTGCCAGCAGTTATGAAAACAGATTCACCGGGGAGCTGTTTTTT. This codes for CASSYENRFTGELFF. The rearrangement joins TRBV6-5 to TRBJ2-2, with D unclear. Germline V gives CDR1 MNHEY, CDR2 SVGAGI. V lost 3 bases, J lost 4 bases, and 12 bases lay in between. The CDR3 spans 15 residues.

V usage is TRBV6-6 and J usage is TRBJ1-3; TRBD1 matches at 8 bases. Trimming at V came to 0 bases and at J to 0 bases, leaving 1 base not matched to a gene. CDR1 and CDR2 (germline): MNHNY, SVGAGI (reference sequence). CDR3 length: 16 residues. CDR3 residues: CASSYSGTGSGNTIYF. In DNA form, the CDR3 reads TGTGCCAGCAGTTACTCCGGGACAGGCTCTGGAAACACCATATATTTT.

This clone appeared a few times. The chain recombines TRBV2 with TRBJ2-2; D unclear. Trimming pared 8 bases from V and 5 bases from J, leaving 9 bases between. This CDR3 has 12 amino acids. Germline CDR1 reads SNHLY; CDR2 reads FYNNEI. CDR3 nucleotides: TGTGCCAGCGAGAGAGATACCGGGGAGCTGTTTTTT. It encodes CASERDTGELFF.

The chain uses TRBV7-8 and TRBJ2-5; D is ambiguous. This CDR3 is built from 14 residues. Trimming took off 0 bases at V and 7 bases at J, with 12 bases between the two ends. The V gene's germline CDR1 is SGHVS and CDR2 FQNEAQ. The CDR3 DNA is TGTGCCAGCAGCTTAGCGTTCCGCCTTGGGACCCAGTACTTC. Its protein is CASSLAFRLGTQYF.

This rearrangement joins TRBV7-9 to TRBJ2-2; weak D call: TRBD2 (6 bases). Germline lookup yields CDR1 SEHNR and CDR2 FQNEAQ (reference sequence). V lost 4 bases and J 8 bases, leaving 11 bases between the germline ends. This CDR3 contains 13 residues. The CDR3 reads CASSSLGTGELFF. DNA for the CDR3: TGTGCCAGCAGCTCCCTGGGGACTGGGGAGCTGTTTTTT.

This sequence joins TRBV13 and TRBJ2-7, with 9 bases aligning to TRBD2. There are 15 residues in the CDR3. CDR1 and CDR2 from the germline V gene are PRHDT and FYEKMQ (reference sequence). The J segment lost 5 bases and the V segment lost 6 bases, leaving 11 bases of the junction unmatched. This CDR3 is CASRLRGLAANEQYF. The CDR3 DNA reads TGTGCCAGCAGACTCAGGGGACTAGCAGCCAACGAGCAGTACTTC. Variable domain in full (rest from reference TRBV13 and TRBJ2-7): AAGVIQSPRHLIKEKRETATLKCYPIPRHDTVYWYQQGPGQDPQFLISFYEKMQSDKGSIPDRFSAQQFSDYHSELNMSSLELGDSALYFCASRLRGLAANEQYFGPGTRLTVT.

The chain links TRBV30 to TRBJ1-1, with D possibly TRBD1 on 5 matching bases. V was shortened by 0 bases and J by 11 bases, with 16 bases between the two germline ends. The V gene's germline CDR1 is GTSNPN and CDR2 SVGIG (reference sequence). The CDR3 has 13 residues. CDR3 sequence: CAWSVLGRGQAFF. DNA of the CDR3: TGTGCCTGGAGTGTGCTGGGGCGAGGTCAGGCTTTCTTT.

This clone was counted many times. The chain carries TRBV19 and TRBJ1-3; TRBD1 aligns across 9 bases. The germline CDR1 and CDR2 sequences are LNHDA and SQIVND (reference sequence). The V segment lost 3 bases and the J segment 1 base; nucleotides outside the gene matches: 7. CDR3 length equals 17 residues. Written as DNA, the CDR3 is TGTGCCAGTAGTATCCTGACAGGGGGACGATCTGGAAACACCATATATTTT. This encodes CASSILTGGRSGNTIYF.

CDR3 in amino acids: CASSPDVAALPSTDTQYF. The DNA for the CDR3 is TGTGCCAGCAGCCCGGATGTGGCGGCTCTCCCTAGCACAGATACGCAGTATTTT. The rearrangement uses TRBV5-4 and TRBJ2-3; D gene uncertain. The ends were cut back, 4 bases at V and 0 bases at J, with 21 bases in the middle. Germline assignment: CDR1 SGHNT and CDR2 YYREEE (reference sequence). The CDR3 runs 18 residues. The full variable domain, with the rest looked up from reference TRBV5-4 and TRBJ2-3, is ETGVTQSPTHLIKTRGQQVTLRCSSQSGHNTVSWYQQALGQGPQFIFQYYREEENGRGNFPPRFSGLQFPNYSSELNVNALELDDSALYLCASSPDVAALPSTDTQYFGPGTRLTVL.

The V and J genes are TRBV6-5 and TRBJ2-3; tentatively, D is TRBD1 (5 bases). CDR1 is MNHEY and CDR2 is SVGAGI in the germline V gene. CDR3 size: 15 residues. The V end lost 6 bases, the J end lost 6 bases, and 19 bases lay between the germline ends. The CDR3 DNA reads TGTGCCAGCAGGGTCGTGTTGGGCAGGGTGGATACGCAGTATTTT. The encoded protein is CASRVVLGRVDTQYF.

This clone showed up just once. J is TRBJ1-3 and V is TRBV6-1; D is uncertain. The CDR3 has 13 residues. V lost 4 bases and J 3 bases, leaving 7 bases between the germline ends. Per the germline V gene, CDR1 is MNHNS and CDR2 is SASEGT. The CDR3 bases are TGTGCCAGCAGTGGAAGGATTGGAAACACCATATATTTT. This sequence encodes CASSGRIGNTIYF.

This clone has a handful of counts. The chain recombines TRBV2 with TRBJ2-5, with D perhaps assigned TRBD1 or TRBD2 (5 bases each). The CDR3 totals 14 residues. Germline V CDR1 and CDR2: SNHLY, FYNNEI. V lost 7 bases and J 9 bases, leaving 21 bases between the germline ends. This chain's CDR3 is CASTGWRRGTAQYF. CDR3 nucleotides: TGTGCCAGCACTGGTTGGCGGAGAGGGACGGCCCAGTACTTC.

This chain links TRBV10-1 with TRBJ1-1; 8 bases agree with TRBD1. J lost 0 bases, V lost 3 bases, and 3 bases had no gene match. Germline V gives CDR1 WNHNN, CDR2 SYGVQD (reference sequence). CDR3 length equals 15 residues. In DNA form, the CDR3 reads TGCGCCAGCAGTGAAAGGACAGGGCTGAACACTGAAGCTTTCTTT. It encodes CASSERTGLNTEAFF.

The chain combines TRBV27 with TRBJ1-4, with 12 bases that match TRBD1. Looked up from germline, CDR1 is MNHEY and CDR2 is SMNVEV (reference sequence). This CDR3 spans 17 amino acids. Losses at the gene ends were 5 bases for V and 5 bases for J; bases not matched to a gene: 9. Here the CDR3 reads CASSARDRGRFNEKLFF. The DNA of the CDR3 is TGTGCCAGCAGTGCCCGGGACAGGGGGCGATTCAATGAAAAACTGTTTTTT.

CDR3 sequence reads: CASSDTKQFF. In DNA, the CDR3 is TGCGCCAGCAGTGACACAAAGCAGTTCTTC. The chain recombines TRBV10-2 with TRBJ2-1; D not resolved. Trimming stripped 3 bases from V and 11 bases from J, with 5 bases between. From germline, CDR1 is WSHSY and CDR2 SAAADI. The CDR3 extends over 10 amino acids.

Here the CDR3 DNA reads TGTGCCAGCAGTTTGGCCGGGGGCAATACAGATACGCAGTATTTT. Translation: CASSLAGGNTDTQYF. The chain uses TRBV27 and TRBJ2-3; D is tentatively TRBD1 or TRBD2 (6 bases each). Germline CDR1 MNHEY, CDR2 SMNVEV (reference sequence). The CDR3 is made up of 15 amino acids. Trimming stripped 3 bases from V and 3 bases from J, with 13 bases between.

The chain combines TRBV6-1 with TRBJ2-1, with unresolved D. This CDR3 is built from 15 residues. V dropped 7 bases and J dropped 0 bases, with 13 bases sitting between them. Germline CDR1 MNHNS, CDR2 SASEGT. CDR3 amino acids: CASNVGTSSYNEQFF. CDR3 coding DNA: TGTGCCAGCAATGTAGGTACGAGCTCCTACAATGAGCAGTTCTTC.

The CDR3 nucleotides are TGTGCTAGGGACCTAGGACTAGCGGGATCGGAGACCCAGTACTTC. The encoded protein is CARDLGLAGSETQYF. The chain couples TRBV7-7 to TRBJ2-5, with 12 bases aligning to TRBD2. Looked up from germline, CDR1 is SSHAT and CDR2 is FNYEAQ (reference sequence). CDR3 length equals 15 residues. Based on the CDR3 plus reference TRBV7-7 and TRBJ2-5, the full variable domain is GAGVSQSPRYKVTKRGQDVTLRCDPISSHATLYWYQQALGQGPEFLTYFNYEAQPDKSGLPSDRFSAERPEGSISTLTIQRTEQRDSAMYRCARDLGLAGSETQYFGPGTRLLVL.

The V and J genes are TRBV19 and TRBJ1-2; 10 positions agree with TRBD1. Losses at the gene ends were 3 bases for V and 7 bases for J; bases not matched to a gene: 5. The CDR3 is 14 amino acids. Germline loops: CDR1 LNHDA, CDR2 SQIVND (reference sequence). CDR3 loop: CASSIIGQGGGYTF. The CDR3 coding sequence is TGTGCCAGTAGTATTATCGGACAGGGGGGTGGCTACACCTTC.

This rearrangement joins TRBV4-1 to TRBJ2-7; TRBD2 agrees at 8 bases. The CDR3 totals 15 residues. V was clipped by 4 bases and J by 4 bases; unmatched bases: 9. Germline V gives CDR1 MGHRA, CDR2 YSYEKL. In DNA, the CDR3 is TGCGCCAGCAGCCCAACCGGGACTAGAGGGTACGAGCAGTACTTC. Translating gives CASSPTGTRGYEQYF.

CDR3 protein: CASSAPQGKRTEAFF. The CDR3 nucleotides read TGTGCCAGCAGTGCCCCTCAGGGAAAGAGAACTGAAGCTTTCTTT. The rearrangement joins TRBV6-1 to TRBJ1-1; a possible D gene is TRBD1 (5 bases). Germline CDR1 and CDR2: MNHNS and SASEGT. V lost 4 bases, J lost 5 bases, and 17 bases lay in between. This CDR3 spans 15 amino acids.